Listed below are T cell receptor beta chains from one sample, sequenced in a study of spatial heterogeneity in lung cancer. Each CDR3 protein gets one entry after TCRdb re-called the 5' RACE reads with MiXCR. This sample has about 36,000 distinct CDR3 sequences, with less than 9.5% found just once. This specimen was PBMCs, taken at surgery. The receptors were sampled from a female donor with early-stage non-small cell lung cancer. CDR3s include the opening cysteine and the closing phenylalanine or tryptophan. The D gene is left open where the match is weak. Part of the rows lack a size; the others show once, few, many or a class for expanded clones.

j_gene: TRBJ2-5
v_gene: TRBV2
d_gene: NA
abundance: NA
CDR3nt: TGTGCCAGCTCTCGAGAACAGGGCGGGGAGACCCAGTACTTC
CDR3aa: CASSREQGGETQYF

j_gene: TRBJ2-7
v_gene: TRBV5-1
d_gene: TRBD1
abundance: many
CDR3nt: TGCGCCAGCAGCCCAAAGGGGGACAGGGCCTACGAGCAGTACTTC
CDR3aa: CASSPKGDRAYEQYF

j_gene: TRBJ2-7
v_gene: TRBV2
d_gene: NA
abundance: many
CDR3nt: TGTGCCGGAGCCGTGGGCATAGGCTCCTACGAGCAGTACTTC
CDR3aa: CAGAVGIGSYEQYF

j_gene: TRBJ2-3
v_gene: TRBV5-1
d_gene: NA
abundance: NA
CDR3nt: TGCGCCAGCAGCTCTGAGGCTGGGGGTACGCAGTATTTT
CDR3aa: CASSSEAGGTQYF

j_gene: TRBJ2-7
v_gene: TRBV10-1
d_gene: NA
abundance: many
CDR3nt: TGCGCCAGCAGTGAGAGTCATGGCAGGCCAGAGCAGTACTTC
CDR3aa: CASSESHGRPEQYF

j_gene: TRBJ2-3
v_gene: TRBV12-3/TRBV12-4
d_gene: NA
abundance: NA
CDR3nt: TGTGCCAGCAGCCCAAGGGTGGCAGGGACTACAGATACGCAGTATTTT
CDR3aa: CASSPRVAGTTDTQYF

j_gene: TRBJ2-7
v_gene: TRBV24-1
d_gene: NA
abundance: many
CDR3nt: TGTGCCACCAGTGATTTGAAGGACGGCCTCTCCTACGAGCAGTACTTC
CDR3aa: CATSDLKDGLSYEQYF

j_gene: TRBJ2-4
v_gene: TRBV6-2/TRBV6-3
d_gene: NA
abundance: NA
CDR3nt: TGTGCCAGCAGTGAAGGGGGGTCTAGTGCCAAAAACATTCAGTACTTC
CDR3aa: CASSEGGSSAKNIQYF

j_gene: TRBJ1-2
v_gene: TRBV7-2
d_gene: NA
abundance: many
CDR3nt: TGTGCCAGCAGCCCTCCCCCATGGCGACAGCGAGCTAACTATGGCTACACCTTC
CDR3aa: CASSPPPWRQRANYGYTF

j_gene: TRBJ2-3
v_gene: TRBV7-9
d_gene: TRBD1
abundance: many
CDR3nt: TGTGCCAGCAGCCACCGGGACAGGGCTTCAGATACGCAGTATTTT
CDR3aa: CASSHRDRASDTQYF

j_gene: TRBJ2-1
v_gene: TRBV28
d_gene: TRBD2
abundance: many
CDR3nt: TGTGCCAGCAGTTTGGGACTAGCGGGAAATGAGCAGTTCTTC
CDR3aa: CASSLGLAGNEQFF

j_gene: TRBJ1-2
v_gene: TRBV28
d_gene: TRBD1
abundance: few
CDR3nt: TGTGCCAGCTTAAGGGGGCAAGACCTCTATGGCTACACCTTC
CDR3aa: CASLRGQDLYGYTF

j_gene: TRBJ2-7
v_gene: TRBV20-1
d_gene: NA
abundance: NA
CDR3nt: TGCAGTGCTCGGGACCGCTCCTACGAGCAGTACTTC
CDR3aa: CSARDRSYEQYF

j_gene: TRBJ2-5
v_gene: TRBV20-1
d_gene: NA
abundance: NA
CDR3nt: TGCAGTGCTAGGGCAGGGGGGAGCCAAGAGACCCAGTACTTC
CDR3aa: CSARAGGSQETQYF

j_gene: TRBJ2-5
v_gene: TRBV7-2
d_gene: TRBD1
abundance: NA
CDR3nt: TGTGCCAGCAGCTTAGACCGGGACAGGGGAGAAGAGACCCAGTACTTC
CDR3aa: CASSLDRDRGEETQYF

j_gene: TRBJ2-5
v_gene: TRBV29-1
d_gene: NA
abundance: many
CDR3nt: TGCAGCGGTGGGACGGTACAAGAGACCCAGTACTTC
CDR3aa: CSGGTVQETQYF

j_gene: TRBJ2-7
v_gene: TRBV2
d_gene: NA
abundance: NA
CDR3nt: TGTGCCAGCAGTTCCCAGGGGAAGACCTACGAGCAGTACTTC
CDR3aa: CASSSQGKTYEQYF

j_gene: TRBJ2-5
v_gene: TRBV20-1
d_gene: NA
abundance: NA
CDR3nt: TGCAGTGCTAGAGCCTTAGCGGTAGGAGGGACCCAGTACTTC
CDR3aa: CSARALAVGGTQYF

j_gene: TRBJ1-2
v_gene: TRBV20-1
d_gene: TRBD1
abundance: NA
CDR3nt: TGCAGTGCTAGAAACTACAGGGGCCAGGGCTACACCTTC
CDR3aa: CSARNYRGQGYTF

j_gene: TRBJ2-7
v_gene: TRBV9
d_gene: NA
abundance: many
CDR3nt: TGTGCCAGCAGCCCTTCTTCGGGCGAGCAGTACTTC
CDR3aa: CASSPSSGEQYF

j_gene: TRBJ2-5
v_gene: TRBV4-3
d_gene: NA
abundance: few
CDR3nt: TGCGCCAGCAGCCAAGATTTAGGGAGAGAGACCCAGTACTTC
CDR3aa: CASSQDLGRETQYF

j_gene: TRBJ2-3
v_gene: TRBV5-6
d_gene: TRBD1
abundance: many
CDR3nt: TGTGCCAGCACCGAGACAGGGTCAGATACGCAGTATTTT
CDR3aa: CASTETGSDTQYF

j_gene: TRBJ1-6
v_gene: TRBV20-1
d_gene: NA
abundance: NA
CDR3nt: TGCAGTGCTAGAGTCAGGGCGGACTCACCCCTCCACTTT
CDR3aa: CSARVRADSPLHF

j_gene: TRBJ1-1
v_gene: TRBV29-1
d_gene: TRBD1
abundance: few
CDR3nt: TGCAGCGTGCACAGGGGGAGAGAGAACACTGAAGCTTTCTTT
CDR3aa: CSVHRGRENTEAFF

j_gene: TRBJ2-6
v_gene: TRBV10-3
d_gene: NA
abundance: many
CDR3nt: TGTGCCATCAGTGAGGGCCACTCCTCTGGGGCCAACGTCCTGACTTTC
CDR3aa: CAISEGHSSGANVLTF

j_gene: TRBJ2-1
v_gene: TRBV20-1
d_gene: NA
abundance: many
CDR3nt: TGCAGTGCCCCAGAGGCCGGAGGGGTTTACAATGAGCAGTTCTTC
CDR3aa: CSAPEAGGVYNEQFF

j_gene: TRBJ1-1
v_gene: TRBV28
d_gene: TRBD1
abundance: many
CDR3nt: TGTGCCAGCAGTTTCTTAGGGACAGGGGTCACTGAAGCTTTCTTT
CDR3aa: CASSFLGTGVTEAFF

j_gene: TRBJ1-2
v_gene: TRBV18
d_gene: NA
abundance: many
CDR3nt: TGTGCCAGCTCACCAGGGCCCCGCTATGGCTACACCTTC
CDR3aa: CASSPGPRYGYTF

j_gene: TRBJ2-2
v_gene: TRBV3-1
d_gene: NA
abundance: few
CDR3nt: TGTGCCAGCAGCCAATGGGCTACCGGGGAGCTGTTTTTT
CDR3aa: CASSQWATGELFF

j_gene: TRBJ1-5
v_gene: TRBV30
d_gene: NA
abundance: few
CDR3nt: TGTGCCTGGAGTGAGGGGACAACCGAAACGCAGCCCCAGCATTTT
CDR3aa: CAWSEGTTETQPQHF

j_gene: TRBJ2-3
v_gene: TRBV5-1
d_gene: NA
abundance: many
CDR3nt: TGCGCCAGCAGCGGAGGCCCTACGTTCACAGATACGCAGTATTTT
CDR3aa: CASSGGPTFTDTQYF

j_gene: TRBJ2-3
v_gene: TRBV29-1
d_gene: TRBD1
abundance: few
CDR3nt: TGCAGCTCGGACAGGGCTACAGATACGCAGTATTTT
CDR3aa: CSSDRATDTQYF

j_gene: TRBJ1-1
v_gene: TRBV14
d_gene: NA
abundance: many
CDR3nt: TGTGCCAGCGCGGCCACCGCCGGCGGATTCGGCGAAGCTTTCTTT
CDR3aa: CASAATAGGFGEAFF

j_gene: TRBJ2-3
v_gene: TRBV2
d_gene: TRBD2
abundance: NA
CDR3nt: TGTGCCAGCAGTGAAGGTATTAGCGGGGGAGCTAGCACAGATACGCAGTATTTT
CDR3aa: CASSEGISGGASTDTQYF

j_gene: TRBJ1-1
v_gene: TRBV6-1
d_gene: NA
abundance: many
CDR3nt: TGTGCCAGCAGTGAGCTGGGGACGACTGAAGCTTTCTTT
CDR3aa: CASSELGTTEAFF

j_gene: TRBJ2-1
v_gene: TRBV7-2
d_gene: TRBD2
abundance: many
CDR3nt: TGTGCCAGCAGCTTAGCAGCGGGGGACCCCCGGGAGCAGTTCTTC
CDR3aa: CASSLAAGDPREQFF

j_gene: TRBJ1-2
v_gene: TRBV6-1
d_gene: NA
abundance: many
CDR3nt: TGTGCCAGCAGTAAAACTGGCGGGACACAAGATAGGAGCTACACCTTC
CDR3aa: CASSKTGGTQDRSYTF

j_gene: TRBJ1-5
v_gene: TRBV3-1
d_gene: TRBD1
abundance: many
CDR3nt: TGTGCCAGCAGCCACAGGGGGCAGCCCCAGCATTTT
CDR3aa: CASSHRGQPQHF

j_gene: TRBJ2-3
v_gene: TRBV5-4
d_gene: NA
abundance: many
CDR3nt: TGTGCCAGCACCCGGGGAGCTGGACTCACCATCACAGATACGCAGTATTTT
CDR3aa: CASTRGAGLTITDTQYF

j_gene: TRBJ2-3
v_gene: TRBV4-3
d_gene: NA
abundance: many
CDR3nt: TGCGCCAGCAGCCAGGCGAGGGTGGCAGATACGCAGTATTTT
CDR3aa: CASSQARVADTQYF

j_gene: TRBJ2-1
v_gene: TRBV5-1
d_gene: NA
abundance: NA
CDR3nt: TGCGCCAGCAGCTTGGCCGGGGGTACCTACAATGAGCAGTTCTTC
CDR3aa: CASSLAGGTYNEQFF

j_gene: TRBJ2-3
v_gene: TRBV6-6
d_gene: TRBD2
abundance: NA
CDR3nt: TGTGCCAGCAGGGAGCGGGAGCGTTGGGAGGATACGCAGTATTTT
CDR3aa: CASRERERWEDTQYF

j_gene: TRBJ1-4
v_gene: TRBV6-6
d_gene: TRBD1
abundance: NA
CDR3nt: TGTGCCAGCAGCCTGACAGGGGCGAGAACTAATGAAAAACTGTTTTTT
CDR3aa: CASSLTGARTNEKLFF

j_gene: TRBJ2-1
v_gene: TRBV5-1
d_gene: NA
abundance: many
CDR3nt: TGCGCCAGCAGCCCACCGATTATAGCAGGCTACAATGAGCAGTTCTTC
CDR3aa: CASSPPIIAGYNEQFF

j_gene: TRBJ1-6
v_gene: TRBV2
d_gene: NA
abundance: NA
CDR3nt: TGTGCCAGCAGTCCCGACGGCTCCAATTCACCCCTCCACTTT
CDR3aa: CASSPDGSNSPLHF

j_gene: TRBJ2-1
v_gene: TRBV19
d_gene: TRBD1
abundance: NA
CDR3nt: TGTGCCAGTAGAGGAGGACAGGGGGCATACAATGAGCAGTTCTTC
CDR3aa: CASRGGQGAYNEQFF

j_gene: TRBJ1-6
v_gene: TRBV7-9
d_gene: TRBD1
abundance: many
CDR3nt: TGTGCCAGTGGACAGGATAATTCACCCCTCCACTTT
CDR3aa: CASGQDNSPLHF